This TCR beta chain is from a study of human T cells and chemical hapten exposure. Overall study context: Diphenylcyclopropenone, dosed weekly to the scalp, was given to patients throughout the roughly 25-week study.

This clonotype showed up just a few times. Antigen: not known. CDR1 and CDR2 (germline): LNHNV, YYDKDF (reference sequence). CDR3 length: 15 residues. Trimming took 4 bases from V and 0 from J, leaving 10 bases between them. As for time point: patch test 2, 6 weeks after DPC sensitization. The treatment is: therapeutic diphenylcyclopropenone sensitization with weekly scalp DPC. Blood collection happened ahead of applying each patch test. General study results and limits: All donors were alopecia patients, so their immunity may differ from that of healthy people.

The library attached unique molecular identifiers to individual cDNA molecules. TCRdb used MiXCR to reprocess the RACE reads, holding one entry per CDR3 protein. The table lists 350,000 to 400,000 distinct CDR3 sequences, roughly 6% of them singletons. The material sequenced was whole blood, taken in connection with sensitization to the hapten diphenylcyclopropenone (DPC). This chain connects TRBV15 to TRBJ1-5; TRBD1 might be the D (5 bases). This sequence originates from a woman aged 18-29 years with alopecia areata. Some clones in this sample may be carry-over from other donors' samples. Written as DNA, the CDR3 is TGTGCCACCAGCACGGCGGACAATAGCAATCAGCCCCAGCATTTT. The encoded protein is CATSTADNSNQPQHF.